The 13 T cell receptor beta chains in this list originate from one sample, sequenced in a study of cytomegalovirus exposure and HLA in healthy donors. The PCR used 60 Vbeta and 13 Jbeta primers. Here immunoSEQ multiplex PCR was the method, and the copy in TCRdb shows in-frame clones only, minus some. In the table there are about 130,000 clones, 78% of which are singletons. Sequencing was carried out using PBMCs. The receptor source for this set is a man aged 35 to 55 in good health and CMV-seronegative.

V gene TRBV7-2 combines with J gene TRBJ2-7, with D tentatively TRBD2 (6 bases). V lost 1 base to trimming and J lost 7 bases, with 14 bases between them. The CDR3 extends over 14 amino acids. CDR1 and CDR2 from the germline V gene are SGHTA and FQGNSA. The CDR3 region is CASSLVSGEREQYF. In DNA, the CDR3 is TGTGCCAGCAGCTTAGTTTCGGGGGAGCGAGAGCAGTACTTC. Full variable domain (outside the CDR3, taken from reference TRBV7-2 and TRBJ2-7): GAGVSQSPSNKVTEKGKDVELRCDPISGHTALYWYRQSLGQGLEFLIYFQGNSAPDKSGLPSDRFSAERTGGSVSTLTIQRTQQEDSAVYLCASSLVSGEREQYFGPGTRLTVT.

The V gene is TRBV7-3, the J gene TRBJ2-2, with D possibly matching TRBD2 (6 bases). Germline lookup yields CDR1 SGHTA and CDR2 FQGTGA. The CDR3 has 15 amino acids. Trimming stripped 2 bases from V and 7 bases from J, with 14 bases between. Here the CDR3 reads CASSLRAPGGGELFF. In nucleotides, the CDR3 is TGTGCCAGCAGCTTACGGGCCCCCGGGGGCGGGGAGCTGTTTTTT.

The chain couples TRBV28 to TRBJ2-2, with 7 bases fitting TRBD1. This CDR3 has 15 residues. Germline CDR1 is MDHEN and CDR2 is SYDVKM. V gave up 10 bases and J gave up 6 bases; unmatched junction bases: 14. Written as DNA, the CDR3 is TGTGCCACTTCTTCGGGACAGCCAAAGTCCGGGGAGCTGTTTTTT. This translates into CATSSGQPKSGELFF.

V gene TRBV4-1 combines with J gene TRBJ1-6; no clear D. The CDR3 length is 16 residues. The V and J ends lost 0 bases and 5 bases respectively, with 11 bases between them. Germline lookup yields CDR1 MGHRA and CDR2 YSYEKL. The CDR3: CASSQDTYNDNSPLHF. The CDR3, as DNA: TGCGCCAGCAGCCAAGACACATACAACGATAATTCACCCCTCCACTTT.

V usage is TRBV7-2 and J usage is TRBJ1-2; D is unclear. Germline V gene data show CDR1 as SGHTA and CDR2 as FQGNSA. Trimming took 5 bases from V and 6 from J, leaving 19 bases between them. CDR3 length equals 15 residues. CDR3 in amino acids: CASSAVVPDVNGYTF. CDR3 in DNA: TGTGCCAGCAGCGCCGTAGTCCCCGATGTTAATGGCTACACCTTC.

The chain is built from TRBV6-5 and TRBJ1-5; no definite D call. The CDR3 is made up of 13 amino acids. Germline CDR1 MNHEY, CDR2 SVGAGI. V lost 6 bases, J lost 1 base, and 7 bases lay in between. The CDR3 is CASSPRSNQPQHF. The CDR3 DNA reads as TGTGCCAGCAGCCCTAGAAGCAATCAGCCCCAGCATTTT.

The CDR3 sequence: CASSGNRGGTEKLFF. CDR3 coding DNA: TGTGCCAGCAGCGGAAACAGGGGAGGTACTGAAAAACTGTTTTTT. The V call is TRBV9, the J call TRBJ1-4; 7 bases line up with TRBD1. V trimming: 3 bases; J trimming: 7 bases; junction bases outside the gene matches: 9. CDR1 SGDLS and CDR2 YYNGEE come from the germline V gene. The CDR3 is made up of 15 amino acids.

The V call is TRBV7-2, the J call TRBJ1-4, with 7 bases matching TRBD1. Trimming cost V 8 bases and J 6 bases; bases outside gene matches: 9. Per germline, CDR1 SGHTA and CDR2 FQGNSA. This CDR3 has 14 amino acids. CDR3 sequence (DNA): TGTGCCAGCGAACCGACAGGGAGTTATGAAAAACTGTTTTTT. Translation: CASEPTGSYEKLFF.

This chain connects TRBV4-3 to TRBJ1-2; TRBD1 agrees at 8 bases. CDR3 length: 16 amino acids. Germline CDR1 reads LGHNA; CDR2 reads YSLEER. The V segment lost 0 bases and the J segment 3 bases; nucleotides outside the gene matches: 6. This CDR3 is CASSQDQTGAHYGYTF. For the CDR3, the DNA is TGCGCCAGCAGCCAAGACCAGACAGGGGCCCACTATGGCTACACCTTC.

This chain joins TRBV27 and TRBJ2-2; TRBD1 matches 8 bases. V dropped 0 bases and J dropped 4; count of bases not matched to a gene: 7. From germline, CDR1 is MNHEY and CDR2 SMNVEV (reference sequence). The CDR3 covers 17 residues. DNA for the CDR3: TGTGCCAGCAGTTTATCCTGGACAGGGTGGACCACCGGGGAGCTGTTTTTT. It codes for CASSLSWTGWTTGELFF.

This chain links TRBV6-4 with TRBJ1-5; unclear D gene. CDR3 length: 17 residues. Germline loops: CDR1 MRHNA, CDR2 SNTAGT. The ends were cut back, 0 bases at V and 6 bases at J, with 18 bases in the middle. This CDR3 is CASSDSKVRSACQPQHF. For the CDR3, the DNA is TGTGCCAGCAGTGACTCGAAAGTGAGGTCGGCGTGTCAGCCCCAGCATTTT.

The chain uses TRBV7-6 and TRBJ1-2; possibly TRBD1 for D (5 bases). CDR3 length: 14 residues. Trimming pared 5 bases from V and 2 bases from J, leaving 12 bases between. Per germline, CDR1 SGHVS and CDR2 FNYEAQ. For the CDR3, the DNA is TGTGCCAGCAGCCCCGAACGGGGGAACTATGGCTACACCTTC. This gives the protein CASSPERGNYGYTF.

This chain uses TRBV7-2 with TRBJ1-4; D not resolved. V was pared by 4 bases and J by 4 bases, with 16 bases between. The CDR3 has 16 residues. The germline gives CDR1 SGHTA, CDR2 FQGNSA. The CDR3 DNA reads as TGTGCCAGCAGCTCATTTCCCGGGAGTTTTAATGAAAAACTGTTTTTT. This encodes CASSSFPGSFNEKLFF.